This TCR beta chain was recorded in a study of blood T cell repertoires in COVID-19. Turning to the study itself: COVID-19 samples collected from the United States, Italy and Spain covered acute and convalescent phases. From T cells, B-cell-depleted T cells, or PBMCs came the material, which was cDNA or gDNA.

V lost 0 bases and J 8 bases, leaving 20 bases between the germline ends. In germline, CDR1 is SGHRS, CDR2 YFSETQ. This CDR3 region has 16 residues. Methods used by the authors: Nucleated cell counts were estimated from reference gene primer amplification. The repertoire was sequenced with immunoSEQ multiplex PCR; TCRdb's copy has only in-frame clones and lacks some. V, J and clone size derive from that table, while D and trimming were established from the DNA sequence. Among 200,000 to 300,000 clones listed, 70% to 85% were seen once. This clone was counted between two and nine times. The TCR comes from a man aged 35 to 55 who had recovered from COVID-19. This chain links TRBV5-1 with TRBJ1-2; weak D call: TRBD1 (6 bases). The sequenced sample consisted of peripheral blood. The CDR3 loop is CASSLGQSAGAKGYTF. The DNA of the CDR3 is TGCGCCAGCAGCTTGGGACAATCTGCAGGGGCGAAGGGCTACACCTTC.